This T cell receptor beta chain came from a study of Graves' ophthalmopathy and Graves' hyperthyroidism. A note on this clonotype: Its target is unknown.

Study-wide results and caveats: The majority of expanded thyroid clonotypes above 0.001 frequency also occurred in blood.

Amplified material comprised TCR beta CDR3 regions derived from RNA transcripts. HTBI-primed first-round RT-PCR preceded second-round multiplex PCR. TCRdb re-derived calls from the multiplex PCR reads in MiXCR, one entry per CDR3 protein. The sample has approximately 150,000 distinct CDR3 sequences, 30% to 45% seen once. Presentation of ophthalmopathy in the donors involved moderate-to-severe activity, CAS ≥3, NOSPECS ≥4 and a duration under 3 months. Certain patients, namely those with other autoimmune diseases, uncontrolled infections, pregnancy or lactation, were excluded. V lost 4 bases, J lost 2 bases, and 7 bases stayed unmatched. The germline CDR1 and CDR2 sequences are MDHEN and SYDVKM. The CDR3 is 15 residues long.

The source of this sequence is a young man with Graves' ophthalmopathy. This chain links TRBV28 with TRBJ2-7; 8 bases agree with TRBD1. Sequencing was performed on peripheral blood. The CDR3 is CASSSRTGTTYEQYF. The CDR3 coding sequence is TGTGCCAGCAGTTCGAGGACAGGGACGACCTACGAGCAGTACTTC.